This entry features one T cell receptor beta chain sequence. The target antigen is unknown. The data belong to a study of cytomegalovirus exposure and HLA in healthy donors. Study outcomes and limitations: In a later analysis, HLA-C alleles had the fewest associated TCRs, DRB1 alleles the most.

The PCR had 60 Vbeta and 13 Jbeta primers. Some clones are missing from TCRdb's copy, which holds only in-frame ones; the method was immunoSEQ multiplex PCR. Among over 110,000 clones listed, approximately 80% were seen once. This CDR3 spans 13 amino acids. Trimming took off 6 bases at V and 3 bases at J, with 8 bases between the two ends. Germline CDR1 SGHVS, CDR2 FNYEAQ. V is TRBV7-6 and J is TRBJ2-2, with a tentative D call TRBD2 (6 bases). This clonotype was sampled from a male donor in good health and CMV-seronegative. Sequencing was done on a sample of PBMCs. The CDR3 DNA is TGTGCCAGCAGTAGCGGTTACACCGGGGAGCTGTTTTTT. It encodes CASSSGYTGELFF.